The 7 T cell receptor beta chains reported below all come from one sample, sequenced in a study of blood T cells in healthy people across ages. A second PCR, run for about 7 to 11 cycles, used a sample-barcoded 5' primer plus a J-beta primer mix. A single record per CDR3 protein comes from TCRdb applying MiXCR to the 5' RACE reads. Of almost 1 million distinct CDR3 sequences listed, roughly 47% are singletons. Sequencing input: blood. These receptor sequences come from a woman aged 55 to 70 in good health.

The chain combines TRBV12-3 or TRBV12-4 with TRBJ2-7, with D unclear. V gave up 3 bases and J gave up 2 bases, with 11 bases separating them. The CDR3 length is 14 residues. The CDR3 nucleotides read TGTGCCAGCAGTTTTCGGCGGCGGCCCTACGAGCAGTACTTC. This encodes CASSFRRRPYEQYF.

This clonotype was seen many times. The rearrangement uses TRBV4-3 and TRBJ2-5, with TRBD2 matching over 10 bases. The V gene end was trimmed by 4 bases and the J gene end by 4 bases; junction bases not matched to a gene: 6. Germline assignment: CDR1 LGHNA and CDR2 YSLEER. The CDR3 totals 15 residues. The CDR3 spells CASSPRAGGPETQYF. CDR3 DNA: TGCGCCAGCAGCCCCCGAGCGGGAGGGCCAGAGACCCAGTACTTC.

The chain carries TRBV7-2 and TRBJ2-5, with 9 bases lining up with TRBD2. Per germline, CDR1 SGHTA and CDR2 FQGNSA. Unmatched junction bases numbered 5, after V lost 4 bases and J lost 2 bases. The CDR3 length is 15 residues. The CDR3 DNA reads as TGTGCCAGCAGCTGGCTAGCGGGGTTACAAGAGACCCAGTACTTC. Encoded protein: CASSWLAGLQETQYF. Together with reference TRBV7-2 and TRBJ2-5, the CDR3 gives the full variable domain: GAGVSQSPSNKVTEKGKDVELRCDPISGHTALYWYRQSLGQGLEFLIYFQGNSAPDKSGLPSDRFSAERTGGSVSTLTIQRTQQEDSAVYLCASSWLAGLQETQYFGPGTRLLVL.

The chain combines TRBV2 with TRBJ2-6; D unclear. Germline lookup yields CDR1 SNHLY and CDR2 FYNNEI. The V end lost 7 bases, the J end lost 4 bases, and 8 bases lay between the germline ends. There are 13 residues in the CDR3. CDR3 nucleotides: TGTGCCAGCACAGGTATAGGGGCCAACGTCCTGACTTTC. It translates to CASTGIGANVLTF. The whole variable domain, filled in from reference TRBV2 and TRBJ2-6, reads EPEVTQTPSHQVTQMGQEVILRCVPISNHLYFYWYRQILGQKVEFLVSFYNNEISEKSEIFDDQFSVERPDGSNFTLKIRSTKLEDSAMYFCASTGIGANVLTFGAGSRLTVL.

V gene TRBV20-1 combines with J gene TRBJ1-5, with a possible D match to TRBD1 (5 bases). The V and J ends lost 5 bases and 3 bases respectively, with 11 bases between them. The CDR3 runs to 13 residues. The germline gives CDR1 DFQATT, CDR2 SNEGSKA (reference sequence). CDR3 sequence reads: CSAPARDNQPQHF. CDR3 coding DNA: TGCAGTGCTCCGGCCAGGGACAATCAGCCCCAGCATTTT.

The rearrangement joins TRBV12-3 or TRBV12-4 to TRBJ1-4; D gene ambiguous. CDR3 length: 14 residues. V was clipped by 6 bases and J by 4 bases, with 12 bases between them. As DNA, the CDR3 is TGTGCCAGCAGAAAAGCCGGTAGTAATGAAAAACTGTTTTTT. It codes for CASRKAGSNEKLFF.

The chain has TRBV28 and TRBJ2-3; no definite D call. The ends were cut back, 6 bases at V and 1 base at J, with 11 bases in the middle. Germline values: CDR1 MDHEN, CDR2 SYDVKM. CDR3 length: 14 residues. CDR3 in amino acids: CASRPTLGTDTQYF. CDR3 nucleotides: TGTGCCAGCAGGCCTACCCTGGGCACAGATACGCAGTATTTT.